This T cell receptor beta chain stems from a study of T cell repertoires and HLA-DP antigens. General study points: Against one allele, clones undetected before culture averaged about 40%; against the other, under 65%.

A remark on this clone: Antigen specificity is unknown.

This table comes from immunoSEQ multiplex PCR, and its TCRdb copy is limited to in-frame clones, with some not included. Of some 89,000 clones listed, about nine tenths are singletons. Deletions cut 4 bases from V and 8 bases from J, with 15 bases between. The CDR3 is made up of 14 amino acids. CDR1 is SGHTA and CDR2 is FQGNSA in the germline V gene. The sequenced material came from CD4+ T cells from PBMCs. The chain carries TRBV7-2 and TRBJ2-1; D is possibly TRBD2 (6 bases). The source is a man aged 50 to 59 in good health and CMV-seronegative. CDR3 in DNA: TGTGCCAGCAGCTCGGCCCTACTAGCCGATGAGCAGTTCTTC. Its translation is CASSSALLADEQFF.